This T cell receptor (beta chain) came from a study of neurological immune-mediated disorders. Findings of the study overall: Among expanded clones, no CDR3 amino acid sequences were shared across subjects, a pattern suggesting private repertoires in all groups. Patients with HTLV-1-associated myelopathy had the highest level of TCR clonal expansion, whereas patients with multiple sclerosis had the lowest level, falling beneath the level found in healthy controls.

In this sample, this clonotype turned up a few times. The antigen is undetermined. The CDR3 runs to 14 residues. V lost 5 bases, J lost 7 bases, and 16 bases lay in between. The V gene's germline CDR1 is SGHRS and CDR2 YFSETQ. Each sequencing run yielded over 190 million TCR-beta sequences from 15-18 subjects. TCRdb ran MiXCR on the 5' RACE reads and lists one entry per CDR3 protein. The sample contains roughly 56,000 distinct CDR3 sequences, more than 9.5% of which appear only once. The origin of this receptor is a man aged 55-75 years in good health. V and J are TRBV5-1 and TRBJ2-1; perhaps TRBD2 as D (6 bases). Sequencing was performed on PBMCs. CDR3 in DNA: TGCGCCAGCAGTATCACGACTAGTATAAATGAGCAGTTCTTC. This encodes CASSITTSINEQFF.